This TCR beta chain originates from a study of early stage breast cancer tumors. Each sample had two DNA replicates, 0.45 to 0.65 ug blood or approximately 1.5 ug tissue. Sequencing used immunoSEQ multiplex PCR; TCRdb keeps in-frame clones, though not all of them. This sample has about 72,000 clones; under 85% occur once, and the top ten carry 3.5%. With respect to this clone: Its target is unknown.

Broader study findings: Commonly generated sequences made up most enriched TCRB sequences shared between patients. Tumors had approximately 2.7-fold higher T cell density than normal breast. Bulk DNA sequencing of unsorted cells missed chain pairing and markers.

The clonotype originates from a person aged 60 to 70 with breast cancer. Sequencing was carried out using blood.

CDR3 in amino acids: CSTGQGETQYF. Written as DNA, the CDR3 is TGCAGTACAGGACAGGGAGAGACCCAGTACTTC. The genes are TRBV20-1 and TRBJ2-5, with 8 bases fitting TRBD1. The CDR3 sequence is 11 residues long. V was clipped by 8 bases and J by 4 bases; unmatched bases: 3. In germline, CDR1 is DFQATT, CDR2 SNEGSKA (reference sequence).